The clone carrying this TCR beta chain has just a few counts. Its specificity is unknown. These data belong to a study of graft-versus-host responses after intestinal transplantation. About the research overall: Following induction with anti-thymocyte globulin, all recipients were given tacrolimus and steroids for two to three years. Study-wide results and limits: Recipient marrow harbored GvH clones, some of which surfaced first in ileum or blood.

Measured with immunoSEQ multiplex PCR; TCRdb has only the in-frame clones, and not every one. This sample carries tens of thousands of clones, roughly 92% of them seen once, and the ten largest clones take around 7.1%. Sample: bone marrow, taken 700 to 750 days after intestinal transplantation. This TCR was recovered from a human patient who received an intestinal transplant, so some T cells may come from the graft donor.

The CDR3 DNA sequence: TGTGCCAGTAGAATCGGGCCTCAGGGGACCAATGAGCAGTTCTTC. This encodes CASRIGPQGTNEQFF. V usage is TRBV19 and J usage is TRBJ2-1; D is possibly TRBD1 (6 bases). CDR3 length: 15 residues. The ends were cut back, 6 bases at V and 6 bases at J, with 18 bases in the middle. CDR1 and CDR2 from the germline V gene are LNHDA and SQIVND (reference sequence). The full variable domain, with the rest looked up from reference TRBV19 and TRBJ2-1, is DGGITQSPKYLFRKEGQNVTLSCEQNLNHDAMYWYRQDPGQGLRLIYYSQIVNDFQKGDIAEGYSVSREKKESFPLTVTSAQKNPTAFYLCASRIGPQGTNEQFFGPGTRLTVL.